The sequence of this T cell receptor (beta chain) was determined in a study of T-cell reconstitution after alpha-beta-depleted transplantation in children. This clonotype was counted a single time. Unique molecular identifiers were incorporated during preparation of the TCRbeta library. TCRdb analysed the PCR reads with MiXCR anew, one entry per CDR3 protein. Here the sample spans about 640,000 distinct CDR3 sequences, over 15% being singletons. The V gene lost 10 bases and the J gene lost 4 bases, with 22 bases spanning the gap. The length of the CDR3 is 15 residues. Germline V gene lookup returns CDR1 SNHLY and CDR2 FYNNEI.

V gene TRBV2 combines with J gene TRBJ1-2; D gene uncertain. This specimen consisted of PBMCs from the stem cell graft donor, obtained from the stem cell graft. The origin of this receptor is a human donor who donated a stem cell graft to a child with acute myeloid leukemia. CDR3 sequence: CATTLKRADPYGYTF. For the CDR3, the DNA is TGTGCCACCACCCTCAAGAGAGCGGATCCCTATGGCTACACCTTC.